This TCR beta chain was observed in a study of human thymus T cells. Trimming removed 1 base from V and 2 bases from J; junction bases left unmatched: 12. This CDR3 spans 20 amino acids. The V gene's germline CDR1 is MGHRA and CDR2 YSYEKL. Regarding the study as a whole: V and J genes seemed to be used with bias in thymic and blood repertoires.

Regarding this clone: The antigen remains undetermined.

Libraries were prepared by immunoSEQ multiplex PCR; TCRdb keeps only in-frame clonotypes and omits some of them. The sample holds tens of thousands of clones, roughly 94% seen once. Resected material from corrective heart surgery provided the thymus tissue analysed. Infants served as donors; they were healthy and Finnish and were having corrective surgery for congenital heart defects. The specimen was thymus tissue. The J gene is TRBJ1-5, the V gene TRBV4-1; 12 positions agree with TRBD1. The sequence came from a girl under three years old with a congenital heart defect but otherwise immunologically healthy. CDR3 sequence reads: CASSQVLGTGGGAGNQPQHF. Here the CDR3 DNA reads TGCGCCAGCAGCCAAGTACTCGGGACAGGGGGCGGGGCAGGCAATCAGCCCCAGCATTTT.